A single sample gave rise to the 32 T cell receptor beta chains below, sequenced in a study of blood T cell repertoires in COVID-19. Clones were read by immunoSEQ multiplex PCR, and TCRdb kept only the in-frame ones, dropping some. The sample consists of 240,000 or so clones, around 84% of them appearing once. The specimen was peripheral blood. These receptors were obtained from a woman between 18 and 30 years old with acute or convalescent COVID-19.

V is TRBV6-5 and J is TRBJ2-3; D call uncertain. This CDR3 comprises 11 residues. Looked up from germline, CDR1 is MNHEY and CDR2 is SVGAGI. Trimming cost V 8 bases and J 6 bases, with 9 bases left between them. The chain's CDR3 is CASWSWDTQYF. Written as DNA, the CDR3 is TGTGCCAGCTGGAGTTGGGATACGCAGTATTTT.

The chain uses TRBV6-6 and TRBJ1-3; tentative D call: TRBD1 (5 bases). Germline-derived CDR1 and CDR2 are MNHNY and SVGAGI (reference sequence). The CDR3 covers 16 residues. Trimming cost V 6 bases and J 0 bases, with 15 bases left between them. The CDR3 sequence is CASSGAGTRSGNTIYF. CDR3 in DNA: TGTGCCAGCAGCGGCGCCGGGACTCGCTCTGGAAACACCATATATTTT.

This sequence joins TRBV7-9 and TRBJ2-5; D is perhaps TRBD1 (5 bases). This CDR3 region has 15 residues. The V end was cut by 1 base, the J end by 1 base, with 10 bases between. CDR1 and CDR2 (germline): SEHNR, FQNEAQ (reference sequence). CDR3 in DNA: TGTGCCAGCAGCTTAGACCGCAGGGCCCAAGAGACCCAGTACTTC. Translated: CASSLDRRAQETQYF. Using reference TRBV7-9 and TRBJ2-5 for the parts outside the CDR3, the full variable domain is DTGVSQNPRHKITKRGQNVTFRCDPISEHNRLYWYRQTLGQGPEFLTYFQNEAQLEKSRLLSDRFSAERPKGSFSTLEIQRTEQGDSAMYLCASSLDRRAQETQYFGPGTRLLVL.

V is TRBV5-1 and J is TRBJ2-7; tentatively, D is TRBD2 (5 bases). Trimming pared 1 base from V and 2 bases from J, leaving 10 bases between. The CDR3 runs to 14 residues. CDR1 SGHRS and CDR2 YFSETQ come from the germline V gene. This CDR3 reads CASSLFPGTYEQYF. The CDR3 nucleotides read TGCGCCAGCAGCTTGTTCCCGGGGACCTACGAGCAGTACTTC.

The chain joins TRBV30 to TRBJ2-3; 14 bases are a match to TRBD2. Germline CDR1 reads GTSNPN; CDR2 reads SVGIG (reference sequence). The CDR3 length is 16 residues. V shed 2 bases, J shed 3 bases, and the junction held 4 bases outside the gene matches. In DNA form, the CDR3 reads TGTGCCTGGAGTCTAGGACTAGCGGGAGGTACAGATACGCAGTATTTT. Its translation: CAWSLGLAGGTDTQYF.

This clone was detected only a few times. The chain is built from TRBV19 and TRBJ1-5, with unresolved D. Germline-derived CDR1 and CDR2 are LNHDA and SQIVND (reference sequence). The CDR3 extends over 16 amino acids. Deletions cut 7 bases from V and 2 bases from J, with 18 bases between. The CDR3 region has the DNA TGTGCCAGTACCCCCCTCTCCGGGTTCGGCAATCAGCCCCAGCATTTT. This translates into CASTPLSGFGNQPQHF.

In this sample, this clone turned up once. V gene TRBV18 combines with J gene TRBJ2-5; 7 bases agree with TRBD1. From germline, CDR1 is KGHSH and CDR2 LQKENI. This CDR3 spans 16 amino acids. Trimming removed 2 bases from V and 1 base from J; junction bases left unmatched: 7. CDR3 nucleotide sequence: TGTGCCAGCTCACCATTCGGGACAGCGAGCCAAGAGACCCAGTACTTC. It yields the protein CASSPFGTASQETQYF.

This chain connects TRBV2 to TRBJ1-1; 7 nucleotides agree with TRBD1. The CDR3 is made up of 15 amino acids. Per germline, CDR1 SNHLY and CDR2 FYNNEI. V shed 6 bases and J 2 bases; nucleotides not matched to a gene: 9. DNA of the CDR3: TGTGCCAGCAGCGGCGGGCGGACAGGAAACACTGAAGCTTTCTTT. The encoded protein is CASSGGRTGNTEAFF. Full variable domain (missing parts from reference TRBV2 and TRBJ1-1): EPEVTQTPSHQVTQMGQEVILRCVPISNHLYFYWYRQILGQKVEFLVSFYNNEISEKSEIFDDQFSVERPDGSNFTLKIRSTKLEDSAMYFCASSGGRTGNTEAFFGQGTRLTVV.

CDR3 region: CASSSDWGGRRNTGELFF. CDR3 nucleotides: TGTGCCAGCAGTTCCGATTGGGGGGGACGGAGGAACACCGGGGAGCTGTTTTTT. The gene calls are TRBV28 and TRBJ2-2; 7 bases fit TRBD2. Germline trimming cut 4 bases from V and 1 base from J; bases unmatched to any gene: 12. In germline, CDR1 is MDHEN, CDR2 SYDVKM. This CDR3 has 18 amino acids.

This chain connects TRBV11-2 to TRBJ2-7, with TRBD2 matching 9 bases. V was clipped by 2 bases and J by 2 bases; unmatched bases: 1. Germline loops: CDR1 SGHAT, CDR2 FQNNGV. This CDR3 is 14 amino acids long. CDR3 sequence reads: CASSLLAGPYEQYF. The CDR3 nucleotides read TGTGCCAGCAGCTTACTAGCGGGGCCCTACGAGCAGTACTTC.

This chain uses TRBV6-2 or TRBV6-3 with TRBJ2-1; 13 bases align to TRBD2. The CDR3 contains 14 residues. V was pared by 6 bases and J by 9 bases, with 5 bases of the junction left unmatched. The germline V gene encodes CDR1 MNHEY and CDR2 SVGEGT. CDR3: CASSWTSGSSEQFF. The DNA for the CDR3 is TGTGCCAGCAGCTGGACTAGCGGGAGTAGTGAGCAGTTCTTC.

This rearrangement joins TRBV28 to TRBJ2-7; D is undetermined. The V gene's germline CDR1 is MDHEN and CDR2 SYDVKM. The CDR3 is made up of 13 amino acids. V was pared by 6 bases and J by 3 bases, with 12 bases between. The CDR3: CASRSSEVYEQYF. DNA for the CDR3: TGTGCCAGCAGGTCCAGCGAGGTCTACGAGCAGTACTTC.

The chain recombines TRBV28 with TRBJ2-1; D not resolved. Germline V gene data show CDR1 as MDHEN and CDR2 as SYDVKM. V was pared by 6 bases and J by 13 bases, with 10 bases between. The CDR3 has 10 amino acids. The CDR3 sequence: CASSLNPQFF. DNA for the CDR3: TGTGCCAGCAGCCTAAACCCACAGTTCTTC.

This clone was seen repeatedly, ten times or more. The chain employs TRBV11-3 and TRBJ2-1; TRBD2 aligns across 8 bases. CDR1 and CDR2 (germline): SGHNT, YENEEA. There are 15 residues in the CDR3. After removal of 4 bases from V and 7 bases from J, the junction contained 9 bases not matched to a gene. The chain's CDR3 is CASSSLAGRGNEQFF. The CDR3 coding sequence is TGTGCCAGCAGCTCCCTCGCCGGGAGGGGAAATGAGCAGTTCTTC.

This clone was picked up one time. The chain couples TRBV6-7 to TRBJ2-7; 12 nucleotides match TRBD2. TRBV6-7 is given ORF status, its function remaining uncertain. The CDR3 contains 17 residues. J was trimmed by 1 base and V by 5 bases; bases with no gene match: 9. The CDR3 sequence: CASSHRTSGKISYEQYF. CDR3 coding DNA: TGTGCCAGCAGTCATCGGACTAGCGGGAAGATTTCCTACGAGCAGTACTTC.

The chain couples TRBV28 to TRBJ2-1; TRBD2 matches at 15 bases. Germline V lookup: CDR1 MDHEN, CDR2 SYDVKM. The CDR3 totals 18 residues. Trimming removed 4 bases from V and 8 bases from J; junction bases left unmatched: 12. The CDR3 bases are TGTGCCAGCAGTTCACAGGGACTAGCGGGAGGTTTGGTGGATGAGCAGTTCTTC. Its protein is CASSSQGLAGGLVDEQFF.

The chain uses TRBV6-4 and TRBJ2-5, with D maybe TRBD1 (6 bases). The V and J ends lost 10 bases and 5 bases respectively, with 17 bases between them. The V gene's germline CDR1 is MRHNA and CDR2 SNTAGT. The CDR3 runs 13 residues. CDR3 sequence reads: CATTPGRGETQYF. DNA of the CDR3: TGTGCCACCACTCCGGGTAGGGGGGAGACCCAGTACTTC.

The J gene is TRBJ2-1, the V gene TRBV25-1; D might be TRBD2 (5 bases). CDR3 length: 12 amino acids. CDR1 is MGHDK and CDR2 is SYGVNS in the germline V gene. Trimming took 5 bases from V and 9 from J, leaving 11 bases between them. The CDR3 loop reads CASSPGKGEQFF. Here the CDR3 DNA reads TGTGCCAGCAGTCCCGGGAAGGGTGAGCAGTTCTTC.

This rearrangement joins TRBV20-1 to TRBJ1-1, with 7 bases identical to TRBD1. V gave up 3 bases and J gave up 6 bases; unmatched junction bases: 7. The CDR3 consists of 13 residues. Germline CDR1 and CDR2: DFQATT and SNEGSKA (reference sequence). For the CDR3, the DNA is TGCAGTGCTAGTGAGCGTCAGGGGGCTGAAGCTTTCTTT. It yields the protein CSASERQGAEAFF.

This clone turned up a few times. This chain links TRBV4-1 with TRBJ2-3; 7 bases line up with TRBD1. V shed 1 base and J 6 bases; nucleotides not matched to a gene: 7. The CDR3 contains 15 residues. The germline gives CDR1 MGHRA, CDR2 YSYEKL. The CDR3 region has the DNA TGCGCCAGCAGCCAAGGACAGGGTTCGGGGGATACGCAGTATTTT. This translates into CASSQGQGSGDTQYF.

The chain joins TRBV14 to TRBJ2-7, with 14 positions matching TRBD2. J gave up 2 bases and V 4 bases, and 7 bases lay outside the gene matches. The CDR3 loop spans 17 amino acids. Germline-derived CDR1 and CDR2 are SGHDN and FVKESK. The CDR3 DNA reads TGTGCCAGCAGCCCGCCCGGGACTAGCGGGGGAGCCTACGAGCAGTACTTC. Translated: CASSPPGTSGGAYEQYF.

The V gene is TRBV28, the J gene TRBJ2-5, with D possibly TRBD2 on 5 matching bases. This CDR3 has 16 amino acids. Germline assignment: CDR1 MDHEN and CDR2 SYDVKM. V was cut by 2 bases and J by 2 bases, with 15 bases left in between. For the CDR3, the DNA is TGTGCCAGCAGTTTAGTTGAGGGAGAGATACAAGAGACCCAGTACTTC. Translated, it gives CASSLVEGEIQETQYF.

The chain carries TRBV28 and TRBJ1-2; 10 nucleotides align to TRBD1. The V gene's germline CDR1 is MDHEN and CDR2 SYDVKM. The junction had 3 bases not matched to a gene; V was cut back by 6 bases and J by 5 bases. The CDR3 contains 13 residues. CDR3 sequence: CASSWGQGYGYTF. The CDR3 DNA reads TGTGCCAGCAGCTGGGGACAGGGGTATGGCTACACCTTC.

The genes are TRBV6-5 and TRBJ2-1; D remains unclear. Germline loops: CDR1 MNHEY, CDR2 SVGAGI. CDR3 length: 12 residues. V shed 0 bases and J shed 7 bases, with 4 bases lying between them. The CDR3 DNA sequence: TGTGCCAGCAGTTACTCATTAAATGAGCAGTTCTTC. This encodes CASSYSLNEQFF.

V usage is TRBV25-1 and J usage is TRBJ2-3, with TRBD1 matching over 7 bases. This CDR3 is built from 16 residues. The germline V gene encodes CDR1 MGHDK and CDR2 SYGVNS. With V trimmed by 3 bases and J by 1 base, 7 bases remained unmatched. Written as DNA, the CDR3 is TGTGCCAGCAGTGATCGCTTAGGGACAGGCACAGATACGCAGTATTTT. Translation gives CASSDRLGTGTDTQYF.

Here the CDR3 reads CASSRTGTEAFF. CDR3 DNA: TGTGCCAGCAGTCGGACAGGGACTGAAGCTTTCTTT. The chain combines TRBV6-5 with TRBJ1-1, with 8 bases fitting TRBD1. V shed 5 bases, J shed 5 bases, and the junction held 1 base outside the gene matches. This CDR3 has 12 residues. Germline CDR1 MNHEY, CDR2 SVGAGI.

For the CDR3, the DNA is TGTGCCATCAGTGCAGGGGAGACCAACTATGGCTACACCTTC. This encodes CAISAGETNYGYTF. V usage is TRBV10-3 and J usage is TRBJ1-2, with a tentative D call TRBD1 (6 bases). V shed 4 bases and J shed 2 bases, with 11 bases lying between them. This CDR3 region has 14 residues. The germline V gene encodes CDR1 ENHRY and CDR2 SYGVKD.

This chain uses TRBV7-8 with TRBJ2-5, with D possibly TRBD1 on 6 matching bases. The CDR3 sequence is 15 residues long. The V end lost 8 bases, the J end lost 5 bases, and 21 bases lay between the germline ends. In germline, CDR1 is SGHVS, CDR2 FQNEAQ. CDR3 in DNA: TGTGCCAGCTCCCCGATGGCAGGGGCCGGGGAGACCCAGTACTTC. Protein product: CASSPMAGAGETQYF.

V and J are TRBV10-1 and TRBJ1-5; D gene uncertain. Trimming cost V 6 bases and J 2 bases, with 17 bases left between them. The CDR3 is made up of 16 amino acids. CDR1 WNHNN and CDR2 SYGVQD come from the germline V gene (reference sequence). The CDR3 bases are TGCGCCAGCAGACTAACAACTATATCGGGCAATCAGCCCCAGCATTTT. The encoded protein is CASRLTTISGNQPQHF.

The chain is built from TRBV18 and TRBJ2-7; 13 positions match TRBD2. The germline gives CDR1 KGHSH, CDR2 LQKENI. With 4 bases clipped from V and 1 base from J, the junction kept 4 bases outside the gene matches. The length of the CDR3 is 16 residues. CDR3 loop: CASSLGTSGMSYEQYF. CDR3 bases: TGTGCCAGCTCACTTGGGACTAGCGGGATGTCCTACGAGCAGTACTTC.

The gene calls are TRBV5-1 and TRBJ1-2, with 8 bases fitting TRBD1. The CDR3 has 17 residues. Germline assignment: CDR1 SGHRS and CDR2 YFSETQ. The V segment lost 2 bases and the J segment 4 bases; nucleotides outside the gene matches: 13. The CDR3 DNA reads TGCGCCAGCAGCTTTGGGACAGGTTTACGCCAGCTCTATGGCTACACCTTC. Its translation is CASSFGTGLRQLYGYTF.

This sequence joins TRBV18 and TRBJ2-5, with D maybe TRBD1 (5 bases). Looked up from germline, CDR1 is KGHSH and CDR2 is LQKENI. CDR3 length: 13 residues. Deletions cut 3 bases from V and 2 bases from J, with 7 bases between. The CDR3 nucleotides read TGTGCCAGCTCACCGACAGCTCAAGAGACCCAGTACTTC. Its protein is CASSPTAQETQYF.